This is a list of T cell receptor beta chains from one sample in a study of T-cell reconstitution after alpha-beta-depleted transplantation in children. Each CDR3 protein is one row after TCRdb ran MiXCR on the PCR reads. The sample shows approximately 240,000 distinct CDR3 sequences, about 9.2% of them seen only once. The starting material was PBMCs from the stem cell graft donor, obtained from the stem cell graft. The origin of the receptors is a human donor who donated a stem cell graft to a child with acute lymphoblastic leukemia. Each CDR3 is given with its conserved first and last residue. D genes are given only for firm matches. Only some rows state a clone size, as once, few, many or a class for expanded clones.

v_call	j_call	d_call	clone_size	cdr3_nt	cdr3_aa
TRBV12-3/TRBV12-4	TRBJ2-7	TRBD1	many	TGTGCCAGCAGTTTTACGGTCCCAGGGGGCAAGTACTTC	CASSFTVPGGKYF
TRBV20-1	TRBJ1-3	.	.	TGCAGTGCTAGCTCCACCGGAAACACCATATATTTT	CSASSTGNTIYF
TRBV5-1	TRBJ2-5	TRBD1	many	TGCGCCAGCAGCTTTGCCGGACAGGGGGGAGAGACCCAGTACTTC	CASSFAGQGGETQYF
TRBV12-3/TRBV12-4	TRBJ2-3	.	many	TGTGCCAGCAGTGCACACAGAAGGAGCACAGATACGCAGTATTTT	CASSAHRRSTDTQYF
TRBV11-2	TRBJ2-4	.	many	TGTGCCAGCAGCTTAGAGTCAGCCTTGGACAGACAAGCCAAAAACATTCAGTACTTC	CASSLESALDRQAKNIQYF
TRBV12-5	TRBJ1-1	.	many	TGTGCTAGTGGTTTGCTCCCGGCGAAGGAAGCTTTCTTT	CASGLLPAKEAFF
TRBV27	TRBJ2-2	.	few	TGTGCCAGCAGTTTATCCCCGAACACCGGGGAGCTGTTTTTT	CASSLSPNTGELFF
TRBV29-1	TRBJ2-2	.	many	TGCAGCGTTGAATTGGGGGTCACCGGGGAGCTGTTTTTT	CSVELGVTGELFF
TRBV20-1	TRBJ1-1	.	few	TGCAGTGCGTCGCGGGACCCAGGGCGGTGGACTGAAGCTTTCTTT	CSASRDPGRWTEAFF
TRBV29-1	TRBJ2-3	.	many	TGCAGCGCCAACACGGCGACAGTAGATACGCAGTATTTT	CSANTATVDTQYF
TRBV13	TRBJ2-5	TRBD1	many	TGTGCCAGCAGCTTCCGGGACAGGGTACAAGAGACCCAGTACTTC	CASSFRDRVQETQYF
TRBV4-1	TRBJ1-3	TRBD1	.	TGCGCCAGCAGCCAACGCGCGACAGGGGATTTTGGAAACACCATATATTTT	CASSQRATGDFGNTIYF
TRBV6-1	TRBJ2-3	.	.	TGTGCCAGCATACGGGGGGCCGCGGGTCGCACAGATACGCAGTATTTT	CASIRGAAGRTDTQYF
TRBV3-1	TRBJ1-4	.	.	TGTGCCAGCAGCCAAGGTGTGAAGACACCTGCAACTAATGAAAAACTGTTTTTT	CASSQGVKTPATNEKLFF
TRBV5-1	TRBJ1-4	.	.	TGCGCCAGCAGGAAGGGGGACGAACTGTTTTTT	CASRKGDELFF
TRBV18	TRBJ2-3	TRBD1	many	TGTGCCAGCTCACTGCAGGGACAGGGTTTCACAGATACGCAGTATTTT	CASSLQGQGFTDTQYF
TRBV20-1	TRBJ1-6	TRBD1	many	TGCAGTGCTAGGTGGGACAGAGGATCACCCCTCCACTTT	CSARWDRGSPLHF
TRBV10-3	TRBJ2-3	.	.	TGTGCCATCAGCACCGGCAGGGGCGTTGGGTTTATTAGAACAGATACGCAGTATTTT	CAISTGRGVGFIRTDTQYF
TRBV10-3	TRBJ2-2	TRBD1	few	TGTGCCATCAGTGAGGCGAAACAGGGGGCGATCGGGGAGCTGTTTTTT	CAISEAKQGAIGELFF
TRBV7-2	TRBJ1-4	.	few	TGTGCCAGCAGTAAGGGGGGATCTAATGAAAAACTGTTTTTT	CASSKGGSNEKLFF
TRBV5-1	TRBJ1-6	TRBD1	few	TGCGCCAGCAGCGCGAACAGGGGGAGTAATTCACCCCTCCACTTT	CASSANRGSNSPLHF
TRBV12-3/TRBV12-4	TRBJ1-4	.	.	TGTGCCAGCAGTTTACCTAATGGGGAAAAACTGTTTTTT	CASSLPNGEKLFF
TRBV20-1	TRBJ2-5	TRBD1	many	TGCAGTGCTAGAGATTGGGGACAGCACCTTGCGGAGACCCAGTACTTC	CSARDWGQHLAETQYF
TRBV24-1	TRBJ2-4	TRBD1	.	TGTGCCACCAGTGAATTGGGACAGGGAGGTCTAGCCAAAAACATTCAGTACTTC	CATSELGQGGLAKNIQYF
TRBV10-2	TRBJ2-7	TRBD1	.	TGCGCCAGCAGTGGCGACAGGGCCTTCTACGAGCAGTACTTC	CASSGDRAFYEQYF
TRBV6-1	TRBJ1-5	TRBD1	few	TGTGCCAGCACCGGACAGGGGACTACAAGCAATCAGCCCCAGCATTTT	CASTGQGTTSNQPQHF
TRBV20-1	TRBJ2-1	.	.	TGCAGTGCTAGAGGGACTCTATACTCCTACAATGAGCAGTTCTTC	CSARGTLYSYNEQFF
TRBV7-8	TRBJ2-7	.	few	TGTGCCAGCAGCTCTCGAGGGGTGATGAGCTCCTACGAGCAGTACTTC	CASSSRGVMSSYEQYF
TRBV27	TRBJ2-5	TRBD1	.	TGTGCCAGCAGTTCGTGGGACAGACAAGAGACCCAGTACTTC	CASSSWDRQETQYF
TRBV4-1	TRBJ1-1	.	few	TGCGCCAGCAGCCACCCCTTAACGGGGGGCTCTGAAGCTTTCTTT	CASSHPLTGGSEAFF
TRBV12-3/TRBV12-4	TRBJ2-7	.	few	TGTGCCAGCAGTTGGCAGGGAGGCTACGAGCAGTACTTC	CASSWQGGYEQYF
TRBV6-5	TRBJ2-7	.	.	TGTGCCAGCAGTTACTCGAATTCCGGTGCCTACGAGCAGTACTTC	CASSYSNSGAYEQYF
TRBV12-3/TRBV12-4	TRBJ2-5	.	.	TGTGCCAGCAGCTCTGGGGGAGCGTACCAAGAGACCCAGTACTTC	CASSSGGAYQETQYF
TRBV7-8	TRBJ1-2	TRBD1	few	TGTGCCAGCAGCTTAGCGGACAGGGAGCTAGTTTATGGCTACACCTTC	CASSLADRELVYGYTF
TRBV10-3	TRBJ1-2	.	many	TGTGCCATCAGTGAGTCGGAAGAGTATGGCTACACCTTC	CAISESEEYGYTF
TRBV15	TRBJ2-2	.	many	TGTGCCACCGCAAGGGGTTCCGGGGAGCTGTTTTTT	CATARGSGELFF
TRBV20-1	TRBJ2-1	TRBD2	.	TGCAGTGCTAGAGATGATCGGGGGGGGATGGATGAGCAGTTCTTC	CSARDDRGGMDEQFF
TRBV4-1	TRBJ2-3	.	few	TGCGCCAGCAGCCAAGTGAGGAGCGTGGCAGATACGCAGTATTTT	CASSQVRSVADTQYF
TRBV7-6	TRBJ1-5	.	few	TGTGCCAGCAGCTCGAGCCCAGGTGATCAGCCCCAGCATTTT	CASSSSPGDQPQHF
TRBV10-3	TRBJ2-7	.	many	TGTGCCGTGCAGGGAGGCTACGAGCAGTACTTC	CAVQGGYEQYF
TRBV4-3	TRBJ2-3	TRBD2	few	TGCGCCAGCAGCCATGTTAGCGGGGGGTCCACAGATACGCAGTATTTT	CASSHVSGGSTDTQYF
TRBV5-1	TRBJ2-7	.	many	TGCGCCAGCAGCCTCACGACAGCAACCTACGAGCAGTACTTC	CASSLTTATYEQYF
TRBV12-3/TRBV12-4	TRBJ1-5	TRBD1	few	TGTGCCAGCAGTCGAGCGGGGCAGGGGGACCATCAGCCCCAGCATTTT	CASSRAGQGDHQPQHF
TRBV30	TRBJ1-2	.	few	TGTGCCTGGAACTCCAACGGGGGTGGCTACACCTTC	CAWNSNGGGYTF
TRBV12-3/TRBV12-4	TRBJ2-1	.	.	TGTGCCAGCAGTATTGCAACAGGGTCAGGTGAGCAGTTCTTC	CASSIATGSGEQFF
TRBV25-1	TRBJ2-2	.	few	TGTGCCAGCAGTTTTGACGGGGGAAACACCGGGGAGCTGTTTTTT	CASSFDGGNTGELFF
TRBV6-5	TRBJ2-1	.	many	TGTGCCAGCAGTTTTCTCCGGGGGGAGCAGTTCTTC	CASSFLRGEQFF
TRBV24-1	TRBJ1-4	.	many	TGTGCCACCAGTGATTCAGGGCAGGATAATGAAAAACTGTTTTTT	CATSDSGQDNEKLFF
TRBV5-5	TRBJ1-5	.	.	TGTGCCAGCAGCCGCGACAGTATTTCTAGGCAGCCCCAGCATTTT	CASSRDSISRQPQHF
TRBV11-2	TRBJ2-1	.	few	TGTGCCAGCAGCTTAGATCTGCTCGTCGGGGGTCGCACATACAATGAGCAGTTCTTC	CASSLDLLVGGRTYNEQFF
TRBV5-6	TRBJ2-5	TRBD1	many	TGTGCCAGCAGCTACCTCCAACGTGGGACAGCCCAAGAGACCCAGTACTTC	CASSYLQRGTAQETQYF
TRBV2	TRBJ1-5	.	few	TGTGCCAGCGCCCTGTGGGGGGGCAGCAATCAGCCCCAGCATTTT	CASALWGGSNQPQHF
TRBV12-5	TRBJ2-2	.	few	TGTGCTAGTGGGAAAGGTGGGAACACCGGGGAGCTGTTTTTT	CASGKGGNTGELFF
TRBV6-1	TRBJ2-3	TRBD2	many	TGTGCCAGCAGAACGGGACGGGAGGAGGGCACAGATACGCAGTATTTT	CASRTGREEGTDTQYF
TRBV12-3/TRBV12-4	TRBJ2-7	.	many	TGTGCCAGCAGTTTCGTGGCAGGGGATCCCGAGCAGTACTTC	CASSFVAGDPEQYF
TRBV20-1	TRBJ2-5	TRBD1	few	TGCAAACCGGACAGGGGCGAAGAGACCCAGTACTTC	CKPDRGEETQYF
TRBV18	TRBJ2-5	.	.	TGTGCCAGCTCACCTCGGGGACACAACTTACAAGAGACCCAGTACTTC	CASSPRGHNLQETQYF